The 18 T cell receptor beta chains in this list originate from one sample, sequenced in a study of blood T cell repertoires in COVID-19. The table came from immunoSEQ multiplex PCR; TCRdb's copy has only in-frame clones and leaves some out. The sample lists about 490,000 clones, roughly 88% seen once, with approximately 3% in the top ten. The sequencing sample was made of peripheral blood. The receptors derive from a human donor in a cohort sampled during active COVID-19.

The chain's CDR3 is CASSPRNRGLPYGYTF. CDR3 in DNA: TGTGCCAGCAGCCCAAGGAACAGGGGGCTTCCCTATGGCTACACCTTC. The gene calls are TRBV3-1 (or the pseudogene TRBV3-2) and TRBJ1-2; TRBD1 agrees at 9 bases. The V gene's germline CDR1 is LGHDT and CDR2 YNNKEL (reference sequence). Germline trimming cut 4 bases from V and 4 bases from J; bases unmatched to any gene: 10. The CDR3 contains 16 residues.

This clone was found a few times. The rearrangement links TRBV30 to TRBJ1-5, with 8 bases lining up with TRBD1. V dropped 1 base and J dropped 3; count of bases not matched to a gene: 8. This CDR3 has 16 amino acids. In germline, CDR1 is GTSNPN, CDR2 SVGIG (reference sequence). CDR3 nucleotide sequence: TGTGCCTGGAGTGGTTCTCCGGGACAGGACAATCAGCCCCAGCATTTT. Translation: CAWSGSPGQDNQPQHF.

The rearrangement joins TRBV15 to TRBJ2-7; 11 bases match TRBD2. CDR3 length equals 19 residues. CDR1 and CDR2 (germline): LNHNV, YYDKDF (reference sequence). Losses at the gene ends were 0 bases for V and 2 bases for J; bases not matched to a gene: 12. For the CDR3, the DNA is TGTGCCACCAGCAGAGACAAGGCTAGCGGGAGGACCTTTCCCTACGAGCAGTACTTC. As protein: CATSRDKASGRTFPYEQYF.

The chain couples TRBV6-5 to TRBJ1-2, with D possibly TRBD1 on 6 matching bases. This CDR3 spans 14 amino acids. V lost 8 bases and J 7 bases, leaving 20 bases between the germline ends. The germline V gene encodes CDR1 MNHEY and CDR2 SVGAGI. CDR3 sequence (DNA): TGTGCCAGCGGAGTCCGGGACACATCGGGTGGCTACACCTTC. Its protein is CASGVRDTSGGYTF.

In its sample, this clone was seen a few times. The chain links TRBV24-1 to TRBJ1-5; D gene uncertain. This CDR3 region has 14 residues. V was pared by 8 bases and J by 5 bases, with 15 bases between. Looked up from germline, CDR1 is KGHDR and CDR2 is SFDVKD. The CDR3 region has the DNA TGTGCCACCACGGAGGATTGGGGTTATCAGCCCCAGCATTTT. This codes for CATTEDWGYQPQHF.

V gene TRBV19 combines with J gene TRBJ2-3, with D perhaps TRBD1 (6 bases). Germline V CDR1 and CDR2: LNHDA, SQIVND (reference sequence). The CDR3 extends over 15 amino acids. V lost 8 bases, J lost 2 bases, and 17 bases lay in between. CDR3 loop: CASLDRRSPTDTQYF. CDR3 DNA: TGTGCCAGTCTTGACAGGAGATCCCCCACAGATACGCAGTATTTT. The complete variable domain, with remaining parts taken from reference TRBV19 and TRBJ2-3, reads DGGITQSPKYLFRKEGQNVTLSCEQNLNHDAMYWYRQDPGQGLRLIYYSQIVNDFQKGDIAEGYSVSREKKESFPLTVTSAQKNPTAFYLCASLDRRSPTDTQYFGPGTRLTVL.

The table lists this clone with a few counts. Other DNA sequences within the sample encode an identical CDR3. The gene calls are TRBV5-1 and TRBJ1-5; TRBD1 matches 7 bases. The CDR3 is 15 residues long. Germline V gives CDR1 SGHRS, CDR2 YFSETQ. The V segment lost 0 bases and the J segment 1 base; nucleotides outside the gene matches: 1. This CDR3 reads CASSLEGASNQPQHF. CDR3 DNA: TGCGCCAGCAGCTTGGAGGGGGCAAGCAATCAGCCCCAGCATTTT.

The chain joins TRBV11-3 to TRBJ1-2; D not resolved. Germline values: CDR1 SGHNT, CDR2 YENEEA. This CDR3 spans 13 amino acids. V lost 3 bases and J lost 7, with 12 bases in between. The CDR3 sequence is CASSFRGGSGYTF. The CDR3, as DNA: TGTGCCAGCAGCTTTCGGGGTGGTAGTGGCTACACCTTC.

The chain couples TRBV18 to TRBJ1-3; possibly TRBD1 for D (5 bases). The germline V and J ends were trimmed by 2 bases and 3 bases, with 14 bases remaining between them. Per germline, CDR1 KGHSH and CDR2 LQKENI. This CDR3 has 16 residues. The CDR3 DNA follows: TGTGCCAGCTCACCAATCGCAGGGATGGATGGAAACACCATATATTTT. Its protein is CASSPIAGMDGNTIYF.

This sequence joins TRBV28 and TRBJ2-5; 7 nucleotides agree with TRBD1. V trimming: 6 bases; J trimming: 1 base; junction bases outside the gene matches: 2. The CDR3 has 13 amino acids. Germline V gene sequence: CDR1 MDHEN, CDR2 SYDVKM. The CDR3 sequence is CASRPGGQETQYF. CDR3 DNA sequence: TGTGCCAGCAGGCCAGGGGGCCAAGAGACCCAGTACTTC.

The rearrangement joins TRBV28 to TRBJ2-3; TRBD2 is a possible D gene (6 bases). V lost 6 bases and J lost 3, with 13 bases in between. This CDR3 has 14 residues. Germline V lookup: CDR1 MDHEN, CDR2 SYDVKM. The CDR3, as DNA: TGTGCCAGCAGGACTTACGGAGGGACAGATACGCAGTATTTT. It specifies CASRTYGGTDTQYF.

V gene TRBV27 combines with J gene TRBJ1-4; 10 bases align to TRBD1. V was pared by 3 bases and J by 6 bases, with 10 bases of the junction left unmatched. Germline CDR1 reads MNHEY; CDR2 reads SMNVEV (reference sequence). The CDR3 length is 17 residues. The CDR3 DNA follows: TGTGCCAGCAGTTTTCGAACCTCTGGGACAGGGGATGAAAAACTGTTTTTT. Amino acid sequence: CASSFRTSGTGDEKLFF.

The chain has TRBV11-3 and TRBJ2-3; D is uncertain. This CDR3 region has 17 residues. The V end lost 5 bases, the J end lost 1 base, and 19 bases lay between the germline ends. Germline V gene data show CDR1 as SGHNT and CDR2 as YENEEA. The CDR3 protein is CASSERRSPRRTDTQYF. Written as DNA, the CDR3 is TGTGCCAGCAGCGAGAGGCGTAGCCCAAGGCGCACAGATACGCAGTATTTT. Variable domain in full (rest from reference TRBV11-3 and TRBJ2-3): EAGVVQSPRYKIIEKKQPVAFWCNPISGHNTLYWYLQNLGQGPELLIRYENEEAVDDSQLPKDRFSAERLKGVDSTLKIQPAELGDSAVYLCASSERRSPRRTDTQYFGPGTRLTVL.

The gene calls are TRBV3-1 (or the pseudogene TRBV3-2) and TRBJ2-5, with TRBD2 as a possible D gene (7 bases). The CDR3 spans 17 residues. The ends were cut back, 4 bases at V and 2 bases at J, with 20 bases in the middle. CDR1 is LGHDT and CDR2 is YNNKEL in the germline V gene (reference sequence). The CDR3 is CASSPGDLRELQETQYF. CDR3 DNA sequence: TGTGCCAGCAGCCCAGGGGATCTGCGGGAGCTACAAGAGACCCAGTACTTC.

V gene TRBV25-1 combines with J gene TRBJ1-1; D is ambiguous. V gave up 5 bases and J gave up 2 bases, with 15 bases separating them. In germline, CDR1 is MGHDK, CDR2 SYGVNS. The CDR3 runs to 15 residues. The DNA for the CDR3 is TGTGCCAGCAGTCCGAGCCGGGGTTTTAACACTGAAGCTTTCTTT. It yields the protein CASSPSRGFNTEAFF.

This chain joins TRBV5-1 and TRBJ2-5; TRBD2 might be the D (6 bases). Germline CDR1 and CDR2: SGHRS and YFSETQ. Trimming left V 0 bases short and J 7 bases short, with 16 bases between. The CDR3 length is 15 residues. CDR3 nucleotide sequence: TGCGCCAGCAGCTTGGTTGGGGTCGAGGAGGGGACCCAGTACTTC. Residues: CASSLVGVEEGTQYF.

The CDR3 protein is CATSYGRVYEQYF. DNA for the CDR3: TGTGCCACCAGCTACGGCAGGGTCTACGAGCAGTACTTC. The V gene is TRBV15, the J gene TRBJ2-7, with D possibly being TRBD1 (5 bases). The V gene lost 5 bases and the J gene lost 3 bases, with 11 bases spanning the gap. In germline, CDR1 is LNHNV, CDR2 YYDKDF (reference sequence). This CDR3 is built from 13 residues.

The chain combines TRBV6-2 or TRBV6-3 with TRBJ1-1; maybe TRBD1 (5 bases). Trimming took 6 bases from V and 1 from J, leaving 15 bases between them. From germline, CDR1 is MNHEY and CDR2 SVGEGT. The CDR3 consists of 15 residues. CDR3 amino acids: CASSPYGRGNTEAFF. The CDR3 DNA reads as TGTGCCAGCAGCCCCTATGGGAGGGGGAACACTGAAGCTTTCTTT.